This TCR beta chain was identified during a study of blood T cell repertoires in COVID-19 (dated by TCRdb to about 2020). Turning to the overall study: Samples from collaborators originated in the United States, Italy and Spain and spanned both the acute and convalescent phases of COVID-19. The prospective study material was composed of cDNA or gDNA derived from T cells, B-cell-depleted T cells, or PBMCs. Subjects who had been exposed to COVID-19, were actively infected with it, or had recovered from it provided the deeply sampled blood TCRbeta repertoires that made up the dataset. A freely available public database, intended as a resource for researchers studying the immune response to SARS-CoV-2, is where the repertoires were released. Samples came from the ongoing ImmuneRACE study (first 160 participants) plus 1,254 subjects from 6 global collaborators. A de-identified subject ID, COVID-19 status, age in years and sex were almost always included in the sample metadata. Where available, HLA class I and class II types were obtained from metadata supplied by the sample provider rather than from assay-based typing. Study-wide conclusions, independent of this receptor: The amount of clinical and demographic metadata varied by source and participant and was provided uncurated.

TCRbeta CDR3 regions were amplified from genomic DNA using the immunoSEQ Assay, a bias-controlled multiplex PCR. Under the source paper's analysis protocol: The number of nucleated cells in each sample was estimated by amplification of reference gene primers within the assay. Sequence reads were collapsed and filtered to measure the absolute abundance of every unique TCRbeta CDR3 rearrangement. Productive Simpson clonality was computed per sample as the square root of Simpson's diversity index over productive rearrangements. In TCRdb, the immuneACCESS table is reduced to in-frame sequences with V and J assigned. These tables do not hold every clone; where another copy was compared, an unresolved V gene accounts for under half, and the others remain unexplained. The DNA gave D and trimming, while V, J and clone size come from that table. The sample table lists hundreds of thousands of clones, about 92% of them with a count of one. Clones ranked in the top ten supply roughly 2.6% of the sample.

Participants in the prospective study were enrolled through a virtual design, were aged roughly 18 to 100 years, and lived in roughly 24 United States geographic areas. In the prospective study, participants were assigned to cohorts based on the clinical history participants reported in a screening survey and a study questionnaire. ImmuneRACE Cohort 3 recovered participants were defined by two consecutive negative NP/OP PCR tests, healthcare professional clearance, or symptom resolution. In the prospective study, mobile phlebotomists collected whole blood, serum and a nasopharyngeal or oropharyngeal swab from each participant. Additional blood draws and questionnaires over an approximately two-month period could optionally be provided by prospective study participants. Blood samples from the prospective study were shipped frozen or at room temperature prior to DNA extraction. The CDR3 spans 16 residues, from the cysteine through the phenylalanine. The DNA shown is the 48-base CDR3, in frame from base 1. From a lookup of the germline V gene, CDR1 and CDR2 are MNHEY and SVGAGI. V and J are truncated by 2 bases and 9 bases respectively, leaving an intervening sequence of 20 bases.

For this clone: Its cognate antigen has yet to be identified. Base quality data are lacking; no much larger clone is found one base away.

What was sequenced was PBMCs or T cells enriched from blood (not recorded which). The TCR comes from a man in his sixties who had recovered from COVID-19. In this chain, TRBV6-5 is recombined with TRBJ2-1; TRBD2 could be the D gene, as 5 bases match. The bases are TGTGCCAGCAGTTACGGGGTGGGGAGTCTGAAGAGTGAGCAGTTCTTC. Its translation is CASSYGVGSLKSEQFF.